This T cell receptor (beta chain) stems from a study of T cells in women clearing cervical HPV infection. Study in general: Cases' blood sampling followed lesion detection by median around 23 weeks (90 to 200). Broader study findings: CIN3+ cases had significantly higher TCR richness than controls; evenness did not differ.

Some clones are missing from TCRdb's copy, which holds only in-frame ones; the method was immunoSEQ multiplex PCR. Its table records 25,000 to 35,000 clones. Of note for this clone: Its specificity is unknown. Sequencing ends 3 residues short of the CDR3 end; the germline J gene provides the rest.

V lost 4 bases, J lost 7 bases, and 9 bases stayed unmatched. Germline CDR1 GTSNPN, CDR2 SVGIG (reference sequence). The CDR3 is made up of 14 amino acids. Sequenced: blood buffy coat. The clonotype originates from a woman between 18 and 70 years old with a cervical HPV16 infection that either progressed to CIN3+ or cleared (not recorded which). V gene TRBV30 combines with J gene TRBJ1-4, with 7 nucleotides matching TRBD1. The DNA read from the CDR3 is TGTGCCTGGAAGTGGGGCAGGGGGGTTGAAAAA. It translates to CAWKWGRGVEK. The whole CDR3 protein is CAWKWGRGVEKLFF.